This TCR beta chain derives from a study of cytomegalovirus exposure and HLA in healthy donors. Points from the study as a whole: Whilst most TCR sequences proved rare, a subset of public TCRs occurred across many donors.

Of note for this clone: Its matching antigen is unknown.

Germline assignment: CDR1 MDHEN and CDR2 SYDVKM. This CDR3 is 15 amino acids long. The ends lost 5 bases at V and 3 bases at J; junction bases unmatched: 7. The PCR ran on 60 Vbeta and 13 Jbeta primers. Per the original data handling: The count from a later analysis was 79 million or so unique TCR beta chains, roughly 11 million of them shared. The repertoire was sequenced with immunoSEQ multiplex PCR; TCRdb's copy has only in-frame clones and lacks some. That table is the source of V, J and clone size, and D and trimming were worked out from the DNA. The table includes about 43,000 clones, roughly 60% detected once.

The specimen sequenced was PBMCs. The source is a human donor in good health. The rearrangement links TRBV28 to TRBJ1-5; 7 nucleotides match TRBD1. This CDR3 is CASSRGGRNNQPQHF. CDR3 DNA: TGTGCCAGCAGTCGAGGGGGCCGGAACAATCAGCCCCAGCATTTT.